Listed below are T cell receptor beta chains from one sample, sequenced in a study of PD-L1 blockade in urothelial cancer. Repertoires were generated with immunoSEQ multiplex PCR, while TCRdb's copy carries only in-frame clones and drops some. This table has around 35,000 clones, under 90% appearing once. The source material was PBMCs, sampled around atezolizumab (anti-PD-L1) treatment. Receptor source: a man in his 60s with urothelial cancer. The CDR3 runs from the conserved cysteine through the conserved F or W. Each record gives: D gene, clone size, J gene, V gene, CDR3 DNA, CDR3 protein. The D gene is left open where the match is weak. Some rows mark clone size as missing; the rest say once, few, many or name a class of expanded clone.

TRBD2	once	TRBJ2-1	TRBV7-2	TGTGCCAGCAGCTCCCAGCGGGGGAGCTCCTACAATGAGCAGTTCTTC	CASSSQRGSSYNEQFF
.	.	TRBJ2-7	TRBV10-2	TGCGCCAGCAGTTTGGACATCTCCTACGAGCAGTACTTC	CASSLDISYEQYF
.	.	TRBJ1-1	TRBV4-1	TGCGCCAGCAGCTCCCCTATGAACACTGAAGCTTTCTTT	CASSSPMNTEAFF
TRBD1	.	TRBJ2-2	TRBV19	TGTGCCAGTTTGACCAGGGGGAAGTCCGGGGAGCTGTTTTTT	CASLTRGKSGELFF
.	.	TRBJ2-1	TRBV21-1	TGTGCCAGCAGCAAAAAGGGTGGGATAAAGGGACAGGACAATGAGCAGTTCTTC	CASSKKGGIKGQDNEQFF
TRBD1	.	TRBJ2-5	TRBV9	TGTGCCAGCAGCGTAGGGGACAGGGGGCAAGAGACCCAGTACTTC	CASSVGDRGQETQYF
.	.	TRBJ2-3	TRBV29-1	TGCAGCGTTAATGAGGGCCCAGATACGCAGTATTTT	CSVNEGPDTQYF
TRBD1	.	TRBJ1-5	TRBV2	TGTGCCAGCAGTGATAAGACAGGGTTTCAGCCCCAGCATTTT	CASSDKTGFQPQHF
.	.	TRBJ1-2	TRBV23-1	TGCGCCAGCAGTCGCCCCGCCAGGGAGGATAGCTATGGCTACACCTTC	CASSRPAREDSYGYTF
.	.	TRBJ2-7	TRBV18	TGTGCCAGCTCACGGCAGGGGTTTGACGAGCAGTACTTC	CASSRQGFDEQYF
TRBD1	.	TRBJ1-4	TRBV7-8	TGTGCCAGCAGCTTTTCCGGGACAGCCGGGGAAAAACTGTTTTTT	CASSFSGTAGEKLFF
TRBD1	.	TRBJ1-4	TRBV10-3	TGTGCCATCAGTGACGGGACAGCTAATGAAAAACTGTTTTTT	CAISDGTANEKLFF
.	.	TRBJ2-7	TRBV19	TGTGCCAGTAGTACCGCTGGGCCCGCCTACGAGCAGTACTTC	CASSTAGPAYEQYF
.	.	TRBJ1-1	TRBV13	TGTGCCAGCAGCTTCGGGACTGGCAACGCGAACACTGAAGCTTTCTTT	CASSFGTGNANTEAFF
.	.	TRBJ1-2	TRBV2	TGTGCCAGCAGTGAGTCCGGGTTAGATGGCTACACCTTC	CASSESGLDGYTF
.	.	TRBJ2-6	TRBV7-9	TGTGCCAGCAGCTCCTCACACCGGGACACCCCGGGTGGGGCCAACGTCCTGACTTTC	CASSSSHRDTPGGANVLTF
.	.	TRBJ1-1	TRBV9	TGTGCCAGCAGCGGATTAGCTCGGGGTGCGAACACTGAAGCTTTCTTT	CASSGLARGANTEAFF